What follows are 25 T cell receptor beta chains derived from one specimen sequenced in a study of regulatory T cells in long-lasting Graves disease. Time point reported: newly diagnosed GD, antithyroid drugs for less than 3 months. RNA from PBMCs was the source of the TCR library. Arm-PCR of CDR3 regions and iRepertoire HTBI primers were the basis on which TCR beta libraries were built. TCRdb reanalysed the multiplex PCR reads using MiXCR and keeps one entry per CDR3 protein. The table has approximately 350,000 distinct CDR3 sequences, roughly a sixth seen once. These data also formed part of another study, on T cells in Graves' hyperthyroidism and ophthalmopathy.

Material: peripheral blood mononuclear cells (PBMCs), obtained at new diagnosis, from a patient treated with antithyroid drugs. All receptors derive from a man between 40 and 49 years old with Graves disease.

This clonotype appeared many times. This sequence joins TRBV6-2 or TRBV6-3 and TRBJ1-5, with D perhaps TRBD1 (5 bases). The germline V and J ends were trimmed by 11 bases and 7 bases, with 9 bases remaining between them. Germline lookup yields CDR1 MNHEY and CDR2 SVGEGT. The length of the CDR3 is 10 residues. CDR3 DNA: TGTGCCCGACAGTGGCAGCCCCAGCATTTT. This codes for CARQWQPQHF.

The chain recombines TRBV7-9 with TRBJ2-5; no clear D gene. Germline CDR1 and CDR2: SEHNR and FQNEAQ (reference sequence). Between the trimmed V and J ends, which lost 3 bases and 5 bases, there was a span of 13 bases. The CDR3 extends over 14 amino acids. The chain's CDR3 is CASSFVRGRETQYF. CDR3 sequence (DNA): TGTGCCAGCAGCTTTGTACGTGGACGGGAGACCCAGTACTTC.

This clonotype was counted many times. The chain carries TRBV3-1 and TRBJ2-1; D possibly corresponds to TRBD2 (6 bases). The germline gives CDR1 LGHDT, CDR2 YNNKEL (reference sequence). With 0 bases removed from V and 1 base from J, the gap between germline ends came to 13 bases. The CDR3 is 17 residues long. CDR3 sequence reads: CASSQDAGGVSYNEQFF. Written as DNA, the CDR3 is TGTGCCAGCAGCCAAGATGCCGGCGGGGTATCCTACAATGAGCAGTTCTTC.

Regarding this clonotype: Germline is not matched at one junction end, which may reflect a read error. The chain recombines TRBV28 with TRBJ1-1; D ambiguous. CDR3 length: 13 amino acids. Looked up from germline, CDR1 is MDHEN and CDR2 is SYDVKM. This CDR3 is CASSLTLGQRSRF. CDR3 DNA sequence: TGTGCCAGCAGTTTAACCCTCGGCCAGAGATCACGTTTT.

This clonotype was counted at least ten times. The gene calls are TRBV5-1 and TRBJ1-1; D is uncertain. The V end was cut by 3 bases, the J end by 10 bases, with 16 bases between. The CDR3 loop spans 13 amino acids. Germline CDR1 SGHRS, CDR2 YFSETQ. This CDR3 reads CASSWAPLLGAFF. The CDR3 DNA is TGCGCCAGCAGCTGGGCCCCCCTCCTTGGAGCTTTCTTT.

This clonotype occurred many times. This sequence joins TRBV28 and TRBJ1-3; D is unclear. This CDR3 is built from 14 residues. In germline, CDR1 is MDHEN, CDR2 SYDVKM. Trimming removed 10 bases at V and 0 bases at J, with 13 bases between. The CDR3: CAITALHSGNTIYF. CDR3 coding DNA: TGTGCCATTACAGCCCTTCACTCTGGAAACACCATATATTTT. Full variable domain (missing parts from reference TRBV28 and TRBJ1-3): DVKVTQSSRYLVKRTGEKVFLECVQDMDHENMFWYRQDPGLGLRLIYFSYDVKMKEKGDIPEGYSVSREKKERFSLILESASTNQTSMYLCAITALHSGNTIYFGEGSWLTVV.

The V and J genes are TRBV24-1 and TRBJ2-3; no clear D. V dropped 2 bases and J dropped 2 bases, with 16 bases sitting between them. This CDR3 contains 17 residues. Germline-derived CDR1 and CDR2 are KGHDR and SFDVKD. The CDR3 nucleotides read TGTGCCACCAGTGATTCCGGATTTGGGGTTTTCACAGATACGCAGTATTTT. This translates into CATSDSGFGVFTDTQYF.

This clonotype was counted many times. The V gene is TRBV29-1, the J gene TRBJ2-3; either TRBD1 or TRBD2 may fit D (6 bases each). Germline-derived CDR1 and CDR2 are SQVTM and ANQGSEA. Trimming cost V 2 bases and J 0 bases, with 9 bases left between them. The CDR3 has 14 amino acids. DNA for the CDR3: TGCAGCGTTGAACCGGGGGCGAGCACAGATACGCAGTATTTT. Translation: CSVEPGASTDTQYF.

This clonotype turned up a few times. The CDR3, as DNA: TGTGCCAGCAGCTCCTGGACAGGGGGGTTGAACACTGAAGCTTTCTTT. Translated, it gives CASSSWTGGLNTEAFF. The chain couples TRBV7-9 to TRBJ1-1; 10 positions match TRBD1. The V and J ends lost 4 bases and 0 bases, in that order; junction bases with no gene match: 5. The germline CDR1 and CDR2 sequences are SEHNR and FQNEAQ (reference sequence). The CDR3 is 16 residues long.

The table lists this clonotype with many counts. The chain combines TRBV20-1 with TRBJ2-2; 7 bases are shared with TRBD1. V was clipped by 4 bases and J by 1 base; unmatched bases: 12. This CDR3 region has 17 residues. The germline gives CDR1 DFQATT, CDR2 SNEGSKA (reference sequence). The CDR3 reads CSAKGLTGYQNTGELFF. The DNA for the CDR3 is TGCAGTGCTAAAGGCCTGACAGGGTACCAGAACACCGGGGAGCTGTTTTTT.

This clonotype was found many times. V and J are TRBV6-1 and TRBJ1-5; D not resolved. The ends were cut back, 3 bases at V and 0 bases at J, with 6 bases in the middle. Germline V gene sequence: CDR1 MNHNS, CDR2 SASEGT. CDR3 length equals 14 residues. CDR3: CASSEGYSNQPQHF. CDR3 DNA: TGTGCCAGCAGTGAGGGGTATAGCAATCAGCCCCAGCATTTT.

This clonotype was seen more than once but under ten times. The chain carries TRBV20-1 and TRBJ1-3; 8 bases are shared with TRBD1. This CDR3 is 14 amino acids long. The germline V gene has CDR1 DFQATT and CDR2 SNEGSKA (reference sequence). J was trimmed by 3 bases and V by 2 bases; bases with no gene match: 3. The CDR3 DNA reads TGCAGTGCTAGACAGGGGGCTTATGGAAACACCATATATTTT. The encoded protein is CSARQGAYGNTIYF.

The chain combines TRBV20-1 with TRBJ2-7; TRBD1 aligns across 9 bases. Losses at the gene ends were 1 base for V and 6 bases for J; bases not matched to a gene: 10. This CDR3 region has 15 residues. Germline lookup yields CDR1 DFQATT and CDR2 SNEGSKA (reference sequence). CDR3 coding DNA: TGCAGTGCTAGAGGACCTTCCCGGGACAGGGCCGAGCAGTACTTC. As protein: CSARGPSRDRAEQYF.

This clonotype was seen many times. The chain links TRBV5-5 to TRBJ2-7; 7 bases match TRBD1. This CDR3 has 14 residues. V lost 7 bases and J lost 2; bases outside the gene matches: 9. In germline, CDR1 is SGHKS, CDR2 YYEKEE (reference sequence). In nucleotides, the CDR3 is TGTGCCAGCTCCCGGGGACAGCCCCCCTACGAGCAGTACTTC. This translates into CASSRGQPPYEQYF.

This clonotype was found many times. The chain links TRBV6-1 to TRBJ2-5; 11 positions match TRBD2. Germline CDR1 and CDR2: MNHNS and SASEGT. V was pared by 6 bases and J by 5 bases, with 8 bases of the junction left unmatched. The CDR3 runs 15 residues. The CDR3 reads CASSTLAGAGETQYF. Written as DNA, the CDR3 is TGTGCCAGCAGCACACTAGCGGGGGCAGGGGAGACCCAGTACTTC.

This sequence joins TRBV28 and TRBJ2-7; 8 bases align to TRBD1. Germline lookup yields CDR1 MDHEN and CDR2 SYDVKM. CDR3 size: 14 residues. V was pared by 3 bases and J by 6 bases, with 7 bases of the junction left unmatched. The CDR3 nucleotides read TGTGCCAGCAGTTTTCGCGACAGGGGAGTCGAGCAGTACTTC. Protein: CASSFRDRGVEQYF.

Note on this clonotype: A read error may be the cause here, since a much bigger clone is one base away. J is TRBJ1-2 and V is TRBV10-3; 7 nucleotides agree with TRBD1. The germline V gene encodes CDR1 ENHRY and CDR2 SYGVKD. The CDR3 is 13 amino acids. The CDR3 loop is CAVSREQGTGYTF. CDR3 coding DNA: TGTGCCGTCAGTAGAGAACAGGGGACTGGCTACACCTTC.

This clonotype was seen ten or more times. The V and J genes are TRBV11-2 and TRBJ2-1, with D possibly being TRBD1 or TRBD2 (5 bases each). CDR1 and CDR2 from the germline V gene are SGHAT and FQNNGV. This CDR3 contains 15 residues. The V and J ends lost 1 base and 10 bases respectively, with 17 bases between them. The CDR3 here is CASSLGAGAAREQFF. The CDR3 DNA reads as TGTGCCAGCAGCTTAGGAGCCGGGGCCGCAAGAGAGCAGTTCTTC.

In this sample, this clonotype turned up a few times. V is TRBV4-1 and J is TRBJ2-5; TRBD1 might be the D (6 bases). The germline V gene has CDR1 MGHRA and CDR2 YSYEKL. V shed 0 bases and J shed 0 bases, with 17 bases lying between them. The CDR3 totals 18 residues. The CDR3 region is CASSQDLETGLYQETQYF. CDR3 bases: TGCGCCAGCAGCCAAGATCTTGAGACAGGCCTATACCAAGAGACCCAGTACTTC.

This clonotype was detected ten times or more. The chain joins TRBV28 to TRBJ2-5; D is perhaps TRBD1 or TRBD2 (5 bases each). Germline assignment: CDR1 MDHEN and CDR2 SYDVKM. The CDR3 is 16 residues long. The ends were cut back, 2 bases at V and 2 bases at J, with 15 bases in the middle. CDR3 DNA: TGTGCCAGCAGTTTACAGGGCGTACTAGATCAAGAGACCCAGTACTTC. Protein: CASSLQGVLDQETQYF. The full variable domain, in which reference TRBV28 and TRBJ2-5 provide the parts outside the CDR3, is DVKVTQSSRYLVKRTGEKVFLECVQDMDHENMFWYRQDPGLGLRLIYFSYDVKMKEKGDIPEGYSVSREKKERFSLILESASTNQTSMYLCASSLQGVLDQETQYFGPGTRLLVL.

Ten or more counts support this clonotype. The J gene is TRBJ2-2, the V gene TRBV10-3; the match to TRBD1 covers 7 bases. Looked up from germline, CDR1 is ENHRY and CDR2 is SYGVKD. J was trimmed by 6 bases and V by 6 bases; bases with no gene match: 10. The CDR3 sequence is 15 residues long. In nucleotides, the CDR3 is TGTGCCATCAGGACCCGACAGGGAGATGCCGGGGAGCTGTTTTTT. Its protein is CAIRTRQGDAGELFF.

V gene TRBV28 combines with J gene TRBJ1-6; D is uncertain. Trimming removed 7 bases at V and 0 bases at J, with 13 bases between. The CDR3 totals 16 residues. Germline V gene sequence: CDR1 MDHEN, CDR2 SYDVKM. In nucleotides, the CDR3 is TGTGCCAGCACTCTCCTAGGGAGCTCCTATAATTCACCCCTCCACTTT. Translated: CASTLLGSSYNSPLHF.

This clonotype was observed a handful of times. The chain recombines TRBV12-3 or TRBV12-4 with TRBJ1-5, with D uncertain. Trimming left V 6 bases short and J 3 bases short, with 12 bases between. This CDR3 comprises 14 residues. CDR3 loop: CASSLSRPNQPQHF. The CDR3, as DNA: TGTGCCAGCAGCCTATCGCGCCCCAATCAGCCCCAGCATTTT.

The chain uses TRBV7-2 and TRBJ2-2; 12 nucleotides agree with TRBD2. CDR1 and CDR2 from the germline V gene are SGHTA and FQGNSA. Losses at the gene ends were 5 bases for V and 7 bases for J; bases not matched to a gene: 14. This CDR3 comprises 18 residues. The DNA of the CDR3 is TGTGCCAGCAGCCTAACCCTTCGGGCTAGCGGGGGGGGCGGGGAGCTGTTTTTT. This sequence encodes CASSLTLRASGGGGELFF.

The chain combines TRBV4-3 with TRBJ1-1; no definite D call. Trimming pared 0 bases from V and 6 bases from J, leaving 11 bases between. Germline V CDR1 and CDR2: LGHNA, YSLEER. The CDR3 totals 14 residues. CDR3 protein: CASSQDRQLAEAFF. The CDR3 coding sequence is TGCGCCAGCAGCCAAGACCGACAACTAGCTGAAGCTTTCTTT.